What follows are 20 T cell receptor beta chains derived from one specimen sequenced in a study of blood T cell repertoires in COVID-19. Assay used: immunoSEQ multiplex PCR; TCRdb lists only in-frame clones, some missing. In the table there are a few hundred thousand clones, 85% of which are singletons. The sample taken for sequencing was PBMCs or T cells enriched from blood (not recorded which). All receptors derive from a woman aged 50 to 65 who had recovered from COVID-19.

The CDR3 DNA follows: TGTGCCAGCAGCTTAGTTGGTAGCGGAGAGGGCCAAGAGACCCAGTACTTC. Its translation is CASSLVGSGEGQETQYF. The chain has TRBV7-2 and TRBJ2-5; the D gene is possibly TRBD2 (6 bases). The germline CDR1 and CDR2 sequences are SGHTA and FQGNSA. Trimming took off 1 base at V and 1 base at J, with 16 bases between the two ends. The CDR3 is 17 residues long.

CDR3 in amino acids: CATSDRTGGTDTQYF. Written as DNA, the CDR3 is TGTGCCACCAGTGATAGGACAGGAGGCACAGATACGCAGTATTTT. V usage is TRBV24-1 and J usage is TRBJ2-3; 7 positions match TRBD1. From germline, CDR1 is KGHDR and CDR2 SFDVKD. This CDR3 contains 15 residues. V lost 3 bases, J lost 1 base, and 3 bases stayed unmatched.

This clone was recorded a few times. V usage is TRBV4-1 and J usage is TRBJ2-1; D might be TRBD1 (6 bases). V lost 2 bases and J lost 3, with 11 bases in between. This CDR3 is built from 15 residues. Germline CDR1 reads MGHRA; CDR2 reads YSYEKL. CDR3 region: CASSQRGGDYNEQFF. CDR3 nucleotides: TGCGCCAGCAGCCAAAGAGGGGGTGACTACAATGAGCAGTTCTTC.

The sample holds one count of this clone. V gene TRBV5-6 combines with J gene TRBJ1-6; 7 bases align to TRBD1. The CDR3 sequence is 15 residues long. V lost 1 base and J lost 7; bases outside the gene matches: 5. From germline, CDR1 is SGHDT and CDR2 YYEEEE. The CDR3 spells CASSLRQGGNSPLHF. The CDR3 nucleotides are TGTGCCAGCAGCTTGAGACAGGGAGGCAATTCACCCCTCCACTTT.

The rearrangement uses TRBV7-6 and TRBJ2-3; a weak D match, TRBD2 (5 bases). Germline V CDR1 and CDR2: SGHVS, FNYEAQ. The CDR3 has 17 amino acids. Deletions cut 1 base from V and 3 bases from J, with 17 bases between. CDR3 in DNA: TGTGCCAGCAGCTTAGGGTTAATGCGGGTGGTTACAGATACGCAGTATTTT. This codes for CASSLGLMRVVTDTQYF.

This chain connects TRBV2 to TRBJ1-1, with 12 bases identical to TRBD1. The V gene's germline CDR1 is SNHLY and CDR2 FYNNEI. The trim removed 6 bases at V and 1 base at J, leaving 3 bases unmatched. The CDR3 spans 15 residues. The DNA of the CDR3 is TGTGCCAGCAGGCGGGACAGGGGGCAGAACACTGAAGCTTTCTTT. This translates into CASRRDRGQNTEAFF.

This clone was counted between two and nine times. The chain combines TRBV14 with TRBJ1-1; D is unresolved. There are 11 residues in the CDR3. From germline, CDR1 is SGHDN and CDR2 FVKESK. V was clipped by 8 bases and J by 6 bases, with 10 bases between them. The CDR3 reads CASSRSPEAFF. The CDR3 DNA reads TGTGCCAGCTCACGGTCCCCTGAAGCTTTCTTT. Full variable domain (missing parts from reference TRBV14 and TRBJ1-1): EAGVTQFPSHSVIEKGQTVTLRCDPISGHDNLYWYRRVMGKEIKFLLHFVKESKQDESGMPNNRFLAERTGGTYSTLKVQPAELEDSGVYFCASSRSPEAFFGQGTRLTVV.

This clone has more than one count but fewer than ten. The V gene is TRBV11-2, the J gene TRBJ1-1; possible D gene TRBD1, 5 bases. Germline lookup yields CDR1 SGHAT and CDR2 FQNNGV. Trimming pared 4 bases from V and 1 base from J, leaving 13 bases between. The CDR3 length is 15 residues. The CDR3 DNA reads as TGTGCCAGCAGCTCAGGGTTTCGGGCGAACACTGAAGCTTTCTTT. It yields the protein CASSSGFRANTEAFF.

The rearrangement links TRBV19 to TRBJ1-4; 10 bases agree with TRBD1. Unmatched junction bases numbered 10, after V lost 7 bases and J lost 8 bases. The CDR3 loop spans 15 amino acids. Looked up from germline, CDR1 is LNHDA and CDR2 is SQIVND (reference sequence). Written as DNA, the CDR3 is TGTGCCAGTACTCCTTTGGGACAGGGGAGAGAAAAACTGTTTTTT. Residues: CASTPLGQGREKLFF.

For this clone: A read error may account for a junction end that differs from germline. This rearrangement joins TRBV30 to TRBJ2-7; D possibly corresponds to TRBD2 (5 bases). Germline V gene sequence: CDR1 GTSNPN, CDR2 SVGIG (reference sequence). The CDR3 is 12 residues long. The CDR3 loop is CAWSVHSASRTF. The CDR3 bases are TGTGCCTGGAGTGTACATAGCGCTTCCAGAACCTTC.

In nucleotides, the CDR3 is TGTGCCAGCAGCTGGACTAGCGTGGGCAATGAGCAGTTCTTC. The encoded protein is CASSWTSVGNEQFF. The chain links TRBV7-2 to TRBJ2-1; 9 positions match TRBD2. CDR1 is SGHTA and CDR2 is FQGNSA in the germline V gene. CDR3 length: 14 residues. V lost 4 bases to trimming and J lost 6 bases; unmatched junction nucleotides: 4.

The gene calls are TRBV10-3 and TRBJ1-5, with D possibly matching TRBD1 (6 bases). V dropped 3 bases and J dropped 2 bases, with 14 bases sitting between them. This CDR3 has 16 residues. Germline V gives CDR1 ENHRY, CDR2 SYGVKD. CDR3 sequence: CAISEQGMEGNQPQHF. CDR3 nucleotides: TGTGCCATCAGTGAACAGGGAATGGAGGGCAATCAGCCCCAGCATTTT.

The chain links TRBV3-1 (or the pseudogene TRBV3-2) to TRBJ1-6, with D maybe TRBD1 (5 bases). The ends were cut back, 4 bases at V and 4 bases at J, with 14 bases in the middle. Germline values: CDR1 LGHDT, CDR2 YNNKEL (reference sequence). This CDR3 is 16 amino acids long. The CDR3: CASSRSDRYYNSPLHF. The CDR3 DNA sequence: TGTGCCAGCAGCCGATCTGACAGATATTATAATTCACCCCTCCACTTT.

The V gene is TRBV5-6, the J gene TRBJ2-7; 9 bases match TRBD1. After removal of 4 bases from V and 0 bases from J, the junction contained 2 bases not matched to a gene. The CDR3 covers 14 residues. Germline CDR1 and CDR2: SGHDT and YYEEEE. Here the CDR3 DNA reads TGTGCCAGCAGCCGGGACAGGGTCTCCTACGAGCAGTACTTC. It codes for CASSRDRVSYEQYF.

The chain combines TRBV7-9 with TRBJ2-3; a possible D gene is TRBD1 (6 bases). Deletions cut 5 bases from V and 4 bases from J, with 16 bases between. This CDR3 has 15 residues. Germline CDR1 and CDR2: SEHNR and FQNEAQ (reference sequence). The CDR3 loop is CASSRTGIGSDTQYF. The CDR3, as DNA: TGTGCCAGCAGCCGAACAGGGATTGGATCAGATACGCAGTATTTT. Supplemented by reference TRBV7-9 and TRBJ2-3, the full variable domain reads DTGVSQNPRHKITKRGQNVTFRCDPISEHNRLYWYRQTLGQGPEFLTYFQNEAQLEKSRLLSDRFSAERPKGSFSTLEIQRTEQGDSAMYLCASSRTGIGSDTQYFGPGTRLTVL.

The rearrangement links TRBV11-2 to TRBJ2-1; D remains ambiguous. Deletions cut 4 bases from V and 3 bases from J, with 19 bases between. This CDR3 comprises 17 residues. Germline-derived CDR1 and CDR2 are SGHAT and FQNNGV. CDR3 region: CASSSTLRGRVYNEQFF. The CDR3 DNA sequence: TGTGCCAGCAGCTCGACCCTCCGCGGTCGAGTCTACAATGAGCAGTTCTTC.

This rearrangement joins TRBV18 to TRBJ2-7, with D perhaps matching TRBD1 (5 bases). Germline CDR1 is KGHSH and CDR2 is LQKENI. V gave up 5 bases and J gave up 2 bases, with 10 bases separating them. This CDR3 has 13 amino acids. CDR3 amino acids: CASSTQGAYEQYF. The CDR3, as DNA: TGTGCCAGCTCAACCCAGGGTGCCTACGAGCAGTACTTC.

CDR3 bases: TGTGCCAGCAGTGAACTGCGTGGCGGCATCAACTATGGCTACACCTTC. Its protein is CASSELRGGINYGYTF. This chain uses TRBV6-1 with TRBJ1-2; D call uncertain. CDR1 is MNHNS and CDR2 is SASEGT in the germline V gene. The CDR3 spans 16 residues. V was trimmed by 2 bases and J by 2 bases, leaving 15 bases between them.

This clone was observed a few times. The chain links TRBV18 to TRBJ1-3; D is uncertain. V was shortened by 3 bases and J by 0 bases, with 9 bases between the two germline ends. CDR3 length: 15 amino acids. Germline-derived CDR1 and CDR2 are KGHSH and LQKENI. The CDR3 DNA sequence: TGTGCCAGCTCACCCCCCGGTTTCTCTGGAAACACCATATATTTT. Translation gives CASSPPGFSGNTIYF.

The V call is TRBV30, the J call TRBJ1-1; no definite D call. The length of the CDR3 is 14 residues. Germline V gene data show CDR1 as GTSNPN and CDR2 as SVGIG (reference sequence). Trimming left V 0 bases short and J 4 bases short, with 12 bases between. In DNA, the CDR3 is TGTGCCTGGAGTGTACTGGGCGTGGGCACTGAAGCTTTCTTT. Protein: CAWSVLGVGTEAFF.